Sequencing of this TCR beta chain was carried out in a study of control samples from healthy donors and cancer patients. TCRdb's table, derived via immunoSEQ multiplex PCR, lists solely in-frame clones and lacks some. Here the sample spans some 150,000 clones, 80% to 95% being singletons. The CDR3 is 15 amino acids. The germline gives CDR1 LNHDA, CDR2 SQIVND (reference sequence). Trimming stripped 1 base from V and 5 bases from J, with 11 bases between. Sample: blood. This chain joins TRBV19 and TRBJ2-2, with unresolved D. The sequence derives from a young man in good health. CDR3 bases: TGTGCCAGTAGTATAGTAGGACCGGCGACCGGGGAGCTGTTTTTT. Amino acid sequence: CASSIVGPATGELFF.